One TCR beta chain is described in this entry. The antigen is unknown. The sample belongs to a study of Ad26.COV2.S vaccination and SARS-CoV-2 variants. Findings and caveats of the study: Marked by substantial breadth, spike-specific CD8+ and CD4+ T cell responses were reportedly seen after vaccination. Recipients of vaccine and of placebo showed similar breadth of their non-spike TCR repertoires.

The assay was immunoSEQ multiplex PCR, and TCRdb's table has in-frame clones only and misses some. The sample lists around 370,000 clones; about 85% were seen once. The CDR3 runs to 13 residues. Germline CDR1 MNHEY, CDR2 SMNVEV (reference sequence). Trimming left V 3 bases short and J 1 base short, with 7 bases between. Treatment in this sample: some 20 received Ad26.COV2.S at low or high dose, single or two shots; roughly five received placebo; per-sample allocation not given. Samples were taken on day 63 after the first vaccine or placebo injection. Boston supplied an adult donor aged 18-55 years. The TCR originated in a person between 18 and 65 years old who received the Ad26.COV2.S COVID-19 vaccine or a placebo. The chain links TRBV27 to TRBJ2-7, with D hard to call. The material sequenced was peripheral blood, taken in a trial of Ad26.COV2.S vaccine versus placebo. CDR3 coding DNA: TGTGCCAGCAGTTTGATGCTATCCTACGAGCAGTACTTC. It translates to CASSLMLSYEQYF.